These T cell receptor beta chains were read from a single sample in a study of blood T cell repertoires in COVID-19. Assay: immunoSEQ multiplex PCR; the TCRdb copy retains only in-frame clones and omits some. The sample has approximately 77,000 clones, over 75% seen once; the top ten hold 8.5% to 10%. Sequencing was done on a sample of peripheral blood. The receptors derive from a man aged 45-60 years with COVID-19, enrolled during active disease. Both conserved end residues are part of each CDR3. The D gene is left open where the match is weak. Rows give clone size only sometimes, using once, few, many, or a class for an expanded clone.

D gene: TRBD2; V gene: TRBV18; clone size: NA; J gene: TRBJ2-7; CDR3 protein: CASSTALAGHEQYF; CDR3 DNA: TGTGCCAGCTCCACCGCGCTAGCGGGACACGAGCAGTACTTC
D gene: NA; V gene: TRBV30; clone size: NA; J gene: TRBJ1-5; CDR3 protein: CAWSGGGGINQPQHF; CDR3 DNA: TGTGCCTGGAGTGGGGGGGGAGGGATCAATCAGCCCCAGCATTTT
D gene: TRBD2; V gene: TRBV30; clone size: NA; J gene: TRBJ2-3; CDR3 protein: CAWSGRASGRARGTDTQYF; CDR3 DNA: TGTGCCTGGAGTGGAAGGGCGAGCGGGAGGGCCCGGGGCACAGATACGCAGTATTTT
D gene: TRBD1; V gene: TRBV7-8; clone size: NA; J gene: TRBJ2-7; CDR3 protein: CASSLVRQGAGEQYF; CDR3 DNA: TGTGCCAGCAGCTTGGTGAGACAGGGGGCGGGCGAGCAGTACTTC
D gene: NA; V gene: TRBV6-1; clone size: NA; J gene: TRBJ1-2; CDR3 protein: CASSEVQGYYGYTF; CDR3 DNA: TGTGCCAGCAGTGAAGTTCAGGGGTACTATGGCTACACCTTC
D gene: TRBD2; V gene: TRBV9; clone size: NA; J gene: TRBJ2-2; CDR3 protein: CASSVGAGGQAGELFF; CDR3 DNA: TGTGCCAGCAGCGTAGGGGCGGGAGGGCAGGCAGGGGAGCTGTTTTTT
D gene: NA; V gene: TRBV7-2; clone size: NA; J gene: TRBJ1-4; CDR3 protein: CASSKDAGLGEKLFF; CDR3 DNA: TGTGCCAGCAGCAAAGACGCAGGGTTAGGTGAAAAACTGTTTTTT
D gene: NA; V gene: TRBV15; clone size: NA; J gene: TRBJ1-6; CDR3 protein: CATSRAATVNSPLHF; CDR3 DNA: TGTGCCACCAGCAGAGCGGCTACAGTCAATTCACCCCTCCACTTT
D gene: NA; V gene: TRBV7-9; clone size: once; J gene: TRBJ2-7; CDR3 protein: CASSNDRTSSYEQYF; CDR3 DNA: TGTGCCAGCAGCAACGACAGGACGAGCTCCTACGAGCAGTACTTC
D gene: TRBD2; V gene: TRBV3-1/TRBV3-2; clone size: NA; J gene: TRBJ2-1; CDR3 protein: CASSHSGGLNEQFF; CDR3 DNA: TGTGCCAGCAGCCACAGCGGGGGCTTGAATGAGCAGTTCTTC
D gene: NA; V gene: TRBV23-1; clone size: NA; J gene: TRBJ1-1; CDR3 protein: CASSQSEPPPRVGKAFF; CDR3 DNA: TGCGCCAGCAGTCAATCGGAACCCCCACCCCGGGTCGGTAAAGCTTTCTTT
D gene: NA; V gene: TRBV7-6; clone size: NA; J gene: TRBJ2-2; CDR3 protein: CASSFELEANTGELFF; CDR3 DNA: TGTGCCAGCAGCTTCGAGTTGGAGGCAAACACCGGGGAGCTGTTTTTT
D gene: NA; V gene: TRBV1; clone size: NA; J gene: TRBJ2-1; CDR3 protein: CTSSPSRDEQFF; CDR3 DNA: TGCACCAGCAGCCCGAGCAGGGATGAGCAGTTCTTC
D gene: NA; V gene: TRBV28; clone size: NA; J gene: TRBJ2-6; CDR3 protein: CATATQSPPGANVLTF; CDR3 DNA: TGTGCCACCGCGACACAATCGCCTCCGGGGGCCAACGTCCTGACTTTC
D gene: TRBD1; V gene: TRBV7-2; clone size: NA; J gene: TRBJ1-2; CDR3 protein: CASSLTTGVANYGYTF; CDR3 DNA: TGTGCCAGCAGCCTAACCACAGGGGTAGCTAACTATGGCTACACCTTC
D gene: TRBD2; V gene: TRBV6-5; clone size: NA; J gene: TRBJ2-3; CDR3 protein: CASRRGGSADTQYF; CDR3 DNA: TGTGCCAGCAGGAGGGGCGGGAGTGCTGATACGCAGTATTTT
D gene: TRBD2; V gene: TRBV29-1; clone size: NA; J gene: TRBJ2-1; CDR3 protein: CSVHNPGLAGGDNEQFF; CDR3 DNA: TGCAGCGTCCATAACCCGGGACTAGCGGGAGGGGACAATGAGCAGTTCTTC
D gene: TRBD1; V gene: TRBV7-9; clone size: NA; J gene: TRBJ2-7; CDR3 protein: CASSWTGRNEQYF; CDR3 DNA: TGTGCCAGCAGCTGGACAGGGCGGAACGAGCAGTACTTC
D gene: NA; V gene: TRBV7-8; clone size: NA; J gene: TRBJ2-2; CDR3 protein: CASSPRTSGTHTGELFF; CDR3 DNA: TGTGCCAGCAGCCCCAGGACGAGCGGGACACACACCGGGGAGCTGTTTTTT
D gene: TRBD2; V gene: TRBV19; clone size: once; J gene: TRBJ2-1; CDR3 protein: CASSRTSSSYNEQFF; CDR3 DNA: TGTGCCAGTAGCAGGACTAGTAGCTCCTACAATGAGCAGTTCTTC
D gene: NA; V gene: TRBV7-9; clone size: NA; J gene: TRBJ2-3; CDR3 protein: CASSNSEFSTDTQYF; CDR3 DNA: TGTGCCAGCAGTAACTCGGAGTTTAGCACAGATACGCAGTATTTT
D gene: NA; V gene: TRBV28; clone size: many; J gene: TRBJ1-5; CDR3 protein: CASRPQGAANQPQHF; CDR3 DNA: TGTGCCAGCAGGCCCCAAGGGGCCGCAAATCAGCCCCAGCATTTT
D gene: NA; V gene: TRBV7-3; clone size: NA; J gene: TRBJ2-1; CDR3 protein: CASSLGGDTQFF; CDR3 DNA: TGTGCCAGCAGCTTAGGGGGCGATACGCAGTTCTTC
D gene: TRBD2; V gene: TRBV11-2; clone size: NA; J gene: TRBJ2-3; CDR3 protein: CASSLAGGLTDTQYF; CDR3 DNA: TGTGCCAGCAGTTTAGCGGGAGGCCTCACAGATACGCAGTATTTT
D gene: NA; V gene: TRBV19; clone size: NA; J gene: TRBJ1-2; CDR3 protein: CASNPGGWDYGYTF; CDR3 DNA: TGTGCCAGTAACCCAGGAGGGTGGGACTATGGCTACACCTTC
D gene: TRBD2; V gene: TRBV7-9; clone size: NA; J gene: TRBJ2-1; CDR3 protein: CASSPGRSSYNEQFF; CDR3 DNA: TGTGCCAGCAGCCCCGGGAGGAGCTCCTACAATGAGCAGTTCTTC
D gene: NA; V gene: TRBV11-3; clone size: NA; J gene: TRBJ2-1; CDR3 protein: CASSLSLTSNEQFF; CDR3 DNA: TGTGCCAGCAGCTTGTCTCTAACCTCAAATGAGCAGTTCTTC
D gene: NA; V gene: TRBV6-5; clone size: NA; J gene: TRBJ2-2; CDR3 protein: CASSSRGTGELFF; CDR3 DNA: TGTGCCAGCAGCTCCCGGGGCACCGGGGAGCTGTTTTTT
D gene: NA; V gene: TRBV3-1/TRBV3-2; clone size: once; J gene: TRBJ1-4; CDR3 protein: CASSSREKEKLFF; CDR3 DNA: TGTGCCAGCAGCTCCAGGGAAAAGGAAAAACTGTTTTTT
D gene: NA; V gene: TRBV20-1; clone size: NA; J gene: TRBJ2-7; CDR3 protein: CSASGQSYEQYF; CDR3 DNA: TGCAGTGCTAGTGGGCAATCCTACGAGCAGTACTTC